This T cell receptor (beta chain) was sequenced during a study of cytotoxic CD8 clonotypes in ibrutinib-treated CLL. Study summary: Average yields of approximately 260,000 productive templates and 75,000 to 100,000 productive rearrangements characterized the samples.

A note on this clone: The antigen is not known.

V trimming: 0 bases; J trimming: 0 bases; junction bases outside the gene matches: 5. The CDR3 totals 18 residues. The germline CDR1 and CDR2 sequences are SGHNT and YYREEE (reference sequence). Sequencing was designed to attain a depth spanning 1 in 200,000 to 1 in 1 million T cells. Profiling relied on immunoSEQ multiplex PCR, and the TCRdb table lists in-frame clones only, not all of them. The table includes some 300,000 clones, almost 80% detected once. Study-wide findings and caveats: Clonality measured at baseline exceeded age-matched healthy donors, tracking circulating CD8+ T-cell counts. Among the clonotypes, public ones were uncommon and contracted or held stable on treatment.

The V call is TRBV5-4, the J call TRBJ2-6; 8 positions agree with TRBD1. The starting material was PBMCs, obtained before ibrutinib treatment. This TCR derives from a human donor with chronic lymphocytic leukemia. The CDR3 nucleotides are TGTGCCAGCAGCTTGGTTTGGACAGGGCGCTCTGGGGCCAACGTCCTGACTTTC. This sequence encodes CASSLVWTGRSGANVLTF.